A selection of T cell receptor beta chains follows, all from one sample in a study of shared clonotypes between healthy human individuals. The method was immunoSEQ multiplex PCR; TCRdb's version includes in-frame clones alone and lacks a portion of them. In the table there are some 630,000 clones, roughly 96% of which are singletons. What was sequenced was naive CD8+ T cells sorted from blood. These receptors all come from a woman aged 25 to 39 in good health. Both conserved end residues are part of each CDR3. A D gene is named only where the DNA matches it firmly. Clone size is given for some rows only: seen once, a few or many times, or a class if the clone is expanded.

V	size	J	D	DNA	CDR3
TRBV13	-	TRBJ2-3	-	TGTGCCAGCAGTGGACAGGGCGGGGGGAGCACAGATACGCAGTATTTT	CASSGQGGGSTDTQYF
TRBV28	-	TRBJ2-4	TRBD2	TGTGCCAGCAGTGCGAAGACGGGGGAGGGCAAAAACATTCAGTACTTC	CASSAKTGEGKNIQYF
TRBV6-5	-	TRBJ2-1	TRBD2	TGTGCCAGCAGTTACGGGGTTAGCGGGAGTGATGAGCAGTTCTTC	CASSYGVSGSDEQFF
TRBV10-1	-	TRBJ2-1	TRBD1	TGCGCCAGCAGTCTGGACAGGGATCCCTACAATGAGCAGTTCTTC	CASSLDRDPYNEQFF
TRBV9	-	TRBJ2-1	TRBD2	TGTGCCAGCAGCGTAGGGACTAGCGGGATGAGCTCCTACAATGAGCAGTTCTTC	CASSVGTSGMSSYNEQFF
TRBV27	-	TRBJ2-2	-	TGTGCCAGCAGTTCGTTCCGGGAGCTGTTTTTT	CASSSFRELFF
TRBV5-1	-	TRBJ2-7	TRBD1	TGCGCCAGCAGCCCAGTCTACAGGGGCTCTTCCCACGAGCAGTACTTC	CASSPVYRGSSHEQYF
TRBV10-1	-	TRBJ1-1	-	TGCGCCAGCAGTGAAGTTGGGGGCGTTGAAGCTTTCTTT	CASSEVGGVEAFF
TRBV7-2	-	TRBJ1-4	-	TGTGCCAGCAGCTTAGCAGGGGCGCGTGGTAATGAAAAACTGTTTTTT	CASSLAGARGNEKLFF
TRBV11-2	-	TRBJ2-1	-	TGTGCCAGCAGCTTAGATGGTCCGGGGGCGTACAATGAGCAGTTCTTC	CASSLDGPGAYNEQFF
TRBV11-2	once	TRBJ2-7	-	TGTGCCAGCAGCTTAGCTCCTGCCTCTTACGAGCAGTACTTC	CASSLAPASYEQYF
TRBV6-1	-	TRBJ2-7	-	TGTGCCAGCATTTCGTCGACCAGGAACTCCTACGAGCAGTACTTC	CASISSTRNSYEQYF
TRBV28	-	TRBJ2-7	TRBD1	TGTGCCAGCAGTGGGACAGACCACTACGAGCAGTACTTC	CASSGTDHYEQYF
TRBV1	-	TRBJ2-2	-	TGCACCAGCAGAGGGACTAGCGGGGAGCTGTTTTTT	CTSRGTSGELFF
TRBV27	-	TRBJ2-7	TRBD1	TGTGCCAGCAGTCGGACAGGGGGCAGTACCTACGAGCAGTACTTC	CASSRTGGSTYEQYF
TRBV7-9	-	TRBJ2-7	-	TGTGCCAGCAGCCATACTTACCTCAAGACAGTGTCCTCCTACGAGCAGTACTTC	CASSHTYLKTVSSYEQYF
TRBV27	-	TRBJ1-5	-	TGTGCCAGCAGTTTGTCGGGGCTGCTGGGTCAGCCCCAGCATTTT	CASSLSGLLGQPQHF
TRBV19	-	TRBJ2-5	-	TGTGCCAGTAGTATGCCCTGGACAGAAGAGACCCAGTACTTC	CASSMPWTEETQYF
TRBV9	-	TRBJ2-1	-	TGTGCCAGCAGCCGCCCCGTAGGCGGAAACTCCTACAATGAGCAGTTCTTC	CASSRPVGGNSYNEQFF
TRBV13	-	TRBJ1-1	-	TGTGCCAGCAGTCCCACCCTCGGTACAGCAGGGATGAACACTGAAGCTTTCTTT	CASSPTLGTAGMNTEAFF
TRBV28	once	TRBJ2-7	-	TGTGCCAGCAGTGGCCGGTCGAGGCCATACGAGCAGTACTTC	CASSGRSRPYEQYF
TRBV27	-	TRBJ2-7	TRBD2	TGTGCCAGCAGTTTTATACTAGCGGGAGGGCCAGCGCCCGAGCAGTACTTC	CASSFILAGGPAPEQYF
TRBV13	-	TRBJ2-3	-	TGTGCCAGCAGCGCCGGAGGGGGGACTACGGCAGATACGCAGTATTTT	CASSAGGGTTADTQYF
TRBV7-2	-	TRBJ2-2	TRBD2	TGTGCCAGCAGCTTCGATGATAGCGGGAGGGTGAACACCGGGGAGCTGTTTTTT	CASSFDDSGRVNTGELFF
TRBV10-2	-	TRBJ1-1	TRBD1	TGCGCCAGCAGTAAGGGACAGGGGGGCACTGAAGCTTTCTTT	CASSKGQGGTEAFF
TRBV28	-	TRBJ1-4	-	TGTGCCAAGGTCGAGGAAAAACTGTTTTTT	CAKVEEKLFF
TRBV2	-	TRBJ1-1	TRBD1	TGTGCCAGCAGAGACAGGGGTGTTAGGTACACTGAAGCTTTCTTT	CASRDRGVRYTEAFF
TRBV2	once	TRBJ1-2	-	TGTGCCAGCAGTGAAGCGCTCGGGGCGTCCGGCTACACCTTC	CASSEALGASGYTF
TRBV9	-	TRBJ1-3	TRBD1	TGTGCCAGCAGCGCCACAGGGGGCCTCTCTGGAAACACCATATATTTT	CASSATGGLSGNTIYF
TRBV27	-	TRBJ1-1	TRBD1	TGTGCCAGCACCACCGGGACAGGGGCTGAAGCTTTCTTT	CASTTGTGAEAFF
TRBV29-1	-	TRBJ2-1	TRBD2	TGCAGCGTTGTAGGGACTAGCGGGAGCATCTCCTACAATGAGCAGTTCTTC	CSVVGTSGSISYNEQFF
TRBV7-8	-	TRBJ2-7	-	TGTGCCAGCAGCTTAGGGGGTAACCCCTACGAGCAGTACTTC	CASSLGGNPYEQYF
TRBV21-1	-	TRBJ2-7	-	TGTGCCAGCAGCAAAATAGACAATTTTTGGTACGAGCAGTACTTC	CASSKIDNFWYEQYF
TRBV7-9	-	TRBJ1-2	TRBD1	TGTGCCAGCAGCTTAGGGACAGGTTACAACTATGGCTACACCTTC	CASSLGTGYNYGYTF
TRBV6-5	-	TRBJ1-1	TRBD1	TGTGCCAGCAGTGGAAGACAGGGGTTTGAAGCTTTCTTT	CASSGRQGFEAFF
TRBV10-3	-	TRBJ2-7	TRBD2	TGTGCCATCAGTGAAGACATGCCTGCGGGAGGTTATGAGCAGTACTTC	CAISEDMPAGGYEQYF
TRBV7-2	-	TRBJ1-3	TRBD1	TGTGCCAGCAGCTCAAACCCACAGACGGACAGGGGTGGAAACACCATATATTTT	CASSSNPQTDRGGNTIYF
TRBV25-1	once	TRBJ2-3	-	TGTGCCAGCAGTACACCGGGACTCTTTAGCACAGATACGCAGTATTTT	CASSTPGLFSTDTQYF
TRBV11-2	-	TRBJ1-1	TRBD1	TGTGCCAGCAGCTTTTGGGGGGACAGGGGAAACACTGAAGCTTTCTTT	CASSFWGDRGNTEAFF
TRBV27	-	TRBJ2-7	-	TGTGCCAGCAGTGCCCGCGGTTGGTACGAGCAGTACTTC	CASSARGWYEQYF
TRBV5-1	-	TRBJ1-4	-	TGCGCCAGCAGCCGGAGGGGAACTGGGTTGAGGGAACTGTTTTTT	CASSRRGTGLRELFF